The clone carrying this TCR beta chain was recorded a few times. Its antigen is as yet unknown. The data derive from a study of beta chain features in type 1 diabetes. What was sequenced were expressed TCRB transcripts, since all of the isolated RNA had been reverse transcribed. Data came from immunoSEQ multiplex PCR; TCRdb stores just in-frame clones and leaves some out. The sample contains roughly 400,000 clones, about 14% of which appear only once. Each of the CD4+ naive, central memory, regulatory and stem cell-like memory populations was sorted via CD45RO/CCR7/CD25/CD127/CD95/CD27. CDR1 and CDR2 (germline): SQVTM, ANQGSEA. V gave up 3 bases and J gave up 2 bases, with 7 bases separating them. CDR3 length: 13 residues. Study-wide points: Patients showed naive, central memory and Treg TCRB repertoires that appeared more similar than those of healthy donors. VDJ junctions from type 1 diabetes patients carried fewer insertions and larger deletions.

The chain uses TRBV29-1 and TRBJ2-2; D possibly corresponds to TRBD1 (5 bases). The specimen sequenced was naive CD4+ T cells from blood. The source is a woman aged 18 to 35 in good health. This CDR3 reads CSVEGLNTGELFF. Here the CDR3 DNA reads TGCAGCGTTGAGGGGCTCAACACCGGGGAGCTGTTTTTT.